The sequence of this T cell receptor beta chain was determined in a study of blood T cell repertoires in COVID-19. Study at large: COVID-19 samples from acute and convalescent phases originated in the United States, Italy and Spain. Sources were T cells, B-cell-depleted T cells, or PBMCs; the material itself was cDNA or gDNA.

In the original processing: Estimated nucleated cell counts came from reference gene primer amplification. The table came from immunoSEQ multiplex PCR; TCRdb's copy has only in-frame clones and leaves some out. V, J and clone size reflect that table, while D and trimming were determined from the DNA. The sample holds fewer than 95,000 clones, 89% seen once. This CDR3 contains 13 residues. Between the trimmed V and J ends, which lost 3 bases and 4 bases, there was a span of 8 bases. CDR1 LNHDA and CDR2 SQIVND come from the germline V gene (reference sequence). Sequencing was done on a sample of peripheral blood. This TCR derives from a man aged 45-65 years with acute or convalescent COVID-19. V and J are TRBV19 and TRBJ2-3; D may be TRBD1 (6 bases). Here the CDR3 reads CASSMNRADTQYF. The CDR3 nucleotides read TGTGCCAGTAGTATGAACAGGGCAGATACGCAGTATTTT.